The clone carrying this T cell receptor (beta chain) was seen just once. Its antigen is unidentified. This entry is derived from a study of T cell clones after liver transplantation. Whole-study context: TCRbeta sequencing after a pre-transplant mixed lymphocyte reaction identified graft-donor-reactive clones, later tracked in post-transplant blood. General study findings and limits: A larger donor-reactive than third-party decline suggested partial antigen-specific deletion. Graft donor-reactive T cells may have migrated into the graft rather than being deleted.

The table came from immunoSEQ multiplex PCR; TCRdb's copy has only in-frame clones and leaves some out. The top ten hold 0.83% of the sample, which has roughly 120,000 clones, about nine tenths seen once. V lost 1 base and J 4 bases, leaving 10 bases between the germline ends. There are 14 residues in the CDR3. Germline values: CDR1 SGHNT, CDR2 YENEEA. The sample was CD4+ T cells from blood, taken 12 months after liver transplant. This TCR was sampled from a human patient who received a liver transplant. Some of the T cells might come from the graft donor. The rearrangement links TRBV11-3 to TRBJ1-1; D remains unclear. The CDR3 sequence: CASSLARDLTEAFF. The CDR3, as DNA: TGTGCCAGCAGCTTAGCACGGGATCTCACTGAAGCTTTCTTT. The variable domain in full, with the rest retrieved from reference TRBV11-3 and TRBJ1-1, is EAGVVQSPRYKIIEKKQPVAFWCNPISGHNTLYWYLQNLGQGPELLIRYENEEAVDDSQLPKDRFSAERLKGVDSTLKIQPAELGDSAVYLCASSLARDLTEAFFGQGTRLTVV.